Sequencing of this TCR beta chain was carried out in a study of regulatory T cells in long-lasting Graves disease. Arm-PCR of CDR3 regions with iRepertoire HTBI primers generated TCR beta libraries. MiXCR was run by TCRdb on the multiplex PCR reads, yielding one entry per CDR3 protein. The sample lists fewer than 450,000 distinct CDR3 sequences, about 15% occurring once. Stated time point: newly diagnosed GD, antithyroid drugs for less than 3 months. Isolated PBMC RNA provided the starting material for the TCR library. Between the trimmed V and J ends, which lost 6 bases and 0 bases, there was a span of 15 bases. The CDR3 extends over 15 amino acids. Germline loops: CDR1 MDHEN, CDR2 SYDVKM. The same specimen was also included in a second study, on T cells in Graves' hyperthyroidism and ophthalmopathy. That publication notes: The HTBI set primed first-round TCR CDR3 RT-PCR.

The clonotype was recovered from a woman in her thirties or forties with Graves disease. This specimen was peripheral blood mononuclear cells (PBMCs), taken at new diagnosis, from a patient treated with antithyroid drugs. The genes are TRBV28 and TRBJ2-7; a possible D gene is TRBD2 (6 bases). This CDR3 reads CASRPPATSSYEQYF. In DNA form, the CDR3 reads TGTGCCAGCAGACCACCCGCGACTAGCTCCTACGAGCAGTACTTC. Full variable domain (outside the CDR3, taken from reference TRBV28 and TRBJ2-7): DVKVTQSSRYLVKRTGEKVFLECVQDMDHENMFWYRQDPGLGLRLIYFSYDVKMKEKGDIPEGYSVSREKKERFSLILESASTNQTSMYLCASRPPATSSYEQYFGPGTRLTVT.